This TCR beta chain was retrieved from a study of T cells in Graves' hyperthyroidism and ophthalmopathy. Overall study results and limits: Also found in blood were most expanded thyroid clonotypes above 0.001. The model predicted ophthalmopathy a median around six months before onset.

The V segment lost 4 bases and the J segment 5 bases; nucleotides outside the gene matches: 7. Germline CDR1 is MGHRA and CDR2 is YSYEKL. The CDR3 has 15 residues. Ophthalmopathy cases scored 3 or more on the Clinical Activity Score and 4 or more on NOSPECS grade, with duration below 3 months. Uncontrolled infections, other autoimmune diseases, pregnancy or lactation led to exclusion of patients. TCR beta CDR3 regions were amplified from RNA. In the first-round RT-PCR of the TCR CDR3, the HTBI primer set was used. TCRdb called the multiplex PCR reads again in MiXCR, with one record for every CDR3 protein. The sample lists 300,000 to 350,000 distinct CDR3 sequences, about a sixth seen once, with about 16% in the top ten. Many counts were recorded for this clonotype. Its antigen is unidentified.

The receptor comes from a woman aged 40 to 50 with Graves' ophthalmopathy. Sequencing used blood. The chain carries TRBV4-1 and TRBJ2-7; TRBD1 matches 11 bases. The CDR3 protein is CASSPTGTGGHEQYF. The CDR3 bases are TGCGCCAGCAGCCCTACCGGGACAGGGGGACACGAGCAGTACTTC.